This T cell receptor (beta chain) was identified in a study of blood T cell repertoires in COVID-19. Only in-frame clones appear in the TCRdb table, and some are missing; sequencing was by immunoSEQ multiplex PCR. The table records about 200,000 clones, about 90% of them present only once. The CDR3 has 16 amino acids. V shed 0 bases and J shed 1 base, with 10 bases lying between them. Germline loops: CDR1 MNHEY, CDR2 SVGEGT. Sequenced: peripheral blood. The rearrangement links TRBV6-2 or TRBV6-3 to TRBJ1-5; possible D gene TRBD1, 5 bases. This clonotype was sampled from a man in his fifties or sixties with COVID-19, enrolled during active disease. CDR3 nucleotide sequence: TGTGCCAGCAGTTACTCCGGAGGGGTGAGCAATCAGCCCCAGCATTTT. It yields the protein CASSYSGGVSNQPQHF.